This TCR beta chain was sequenced for a study of OX40 agonist ivuxolimab in advanced cancers. Drawing of blood for sampling happened at baseline, at cycle 4 day 1, and at cycle 7 day 1. The study, taken as a whole, reports: Relative to CD4+ cells, CD8+ T cells on average had more expanded clones. CD4+ and CD8+ blood T cells expanded clonally by week 6 at 0.1 to 3.0 mg/kg.

Comment on this clone: Its specificity is unknown.

CDR3 length equals 17 residues. Sequencing used immunoSEQ multiplex PCR; TCRdb keeps in-frame clones, though not all of them. The data hold about 100,000 clones, with approximately 84% observed a single time. This chain joins TRBV21-1 and TRBJ1-5; TRBD1, the table's D call, was not compared with the DNA. TRBV21-1 is labeled a pseudogene. Sequencing used CD4+ or CD8+ T cells sorted from blood, obtained in a trial of the OX40 agonist ivuxolimab. This receptor was taken from an adult with an advanced solid tumor such as melanoma, head and neck, liver or kidney cancer. CDR3 sequence (DNA): TGTGCCAGCAGCATCCGACAGGACAGTTATAGCAATCAGCCCCAGCATTTT. Protein: CASSIRQDSYSNQPQHF.